The clone carrying this TCR beta chain was detected ten times or more. TCRdb redid the calling of the 5' RACE reads with MiXCR, one entry per CDR3 protein. This sample has tens of thousands of distinct CDR3 sequences, with less than 12% found just once. The data were taken from a study of neurological immune-mediated disorders. Noted time point: longitudinal time-point 1 (baseline). This receptor was obtained from a woman aged 35 to 49 in good health. The sample consisted of PBMCs.

The CDR3 DNA reads as TGTGCCAGCAGCGGGGACCTTGCGGGAAAGACCCAGTACTTC. Encoded protein: CASSGDLAGKTQYF. The chain employs TRBV6-5 and TRBJ2-5; a possible D gene is TRBD2 (6 bases). The CDR3 is 14 amino acids. V was trimmed by 6 bases and J by 6 bases, leaving 17 bases between them. Germline V lookup: CDR1 MNHEY, CDR2 SVGAGI.